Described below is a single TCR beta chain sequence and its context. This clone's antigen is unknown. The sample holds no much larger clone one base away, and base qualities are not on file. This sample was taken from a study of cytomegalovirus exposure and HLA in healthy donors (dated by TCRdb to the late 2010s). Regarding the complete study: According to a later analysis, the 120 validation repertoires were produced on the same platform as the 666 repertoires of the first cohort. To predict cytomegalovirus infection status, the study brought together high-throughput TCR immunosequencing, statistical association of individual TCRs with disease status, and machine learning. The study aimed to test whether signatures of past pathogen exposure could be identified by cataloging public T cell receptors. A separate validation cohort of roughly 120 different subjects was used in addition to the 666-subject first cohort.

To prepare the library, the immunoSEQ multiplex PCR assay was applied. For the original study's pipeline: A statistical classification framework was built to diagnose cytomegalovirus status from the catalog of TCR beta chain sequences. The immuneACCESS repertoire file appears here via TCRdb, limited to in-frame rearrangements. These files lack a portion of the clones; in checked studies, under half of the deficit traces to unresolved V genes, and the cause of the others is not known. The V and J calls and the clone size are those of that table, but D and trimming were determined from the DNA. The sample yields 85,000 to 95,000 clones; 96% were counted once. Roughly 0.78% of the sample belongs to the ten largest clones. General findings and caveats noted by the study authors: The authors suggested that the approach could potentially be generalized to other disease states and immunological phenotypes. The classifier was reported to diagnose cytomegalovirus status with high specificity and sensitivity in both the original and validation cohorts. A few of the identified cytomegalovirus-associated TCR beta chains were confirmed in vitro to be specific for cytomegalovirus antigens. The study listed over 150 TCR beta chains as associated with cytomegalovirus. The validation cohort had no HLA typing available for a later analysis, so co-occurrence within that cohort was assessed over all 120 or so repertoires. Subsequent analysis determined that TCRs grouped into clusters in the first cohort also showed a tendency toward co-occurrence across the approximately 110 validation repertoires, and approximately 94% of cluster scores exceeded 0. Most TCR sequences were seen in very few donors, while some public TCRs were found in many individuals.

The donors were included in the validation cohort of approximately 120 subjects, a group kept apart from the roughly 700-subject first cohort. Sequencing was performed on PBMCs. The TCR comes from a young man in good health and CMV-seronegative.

The DNA is as follows: TGTGCCAGCAGTTGGGTCTGGCGGGGAAGATACGAGCAGTACTTC. Translated, this is CASSWVWRGRYEQYF. Recombination linked TRBV28 to TRBJ2-7, with TRBD2 as a weak D call on 6 bases. V is reduced by 4 bases and J by 4 bases, leaving a spacing of 17 bases between them. The germline V gene supplies CDR1 MDHEN and CDR2 SYDVKM. The CDR3 numbers 15 residues from cysteine through phenylalanine. The only DNA kept is the CDR3, 45 bases in frame from the first base.